This T cell receptor beta chain was sequenced for a study of response to subunit inactivated influenza vaccine. The germline V gene encodes CDR1 MNHEY and CDR2 SVGAGI. This CDR3 contains 17 residues. With 2 bases clipped from V and 2 bases from J, the junction kept 4 bases outside the gene matches. From the RT-PCR reads, TCRdb called clonotypes with MiXCR, one entry per CDR3 protein. The table records 500,000 to 600,000 distinct CDR3 sequences, 10% to 12% of them present only once. This clonotype has at least ten counts. In addition, the sample was reused for a study of T cells expressing NK-cell markers. From that paper: Production of TCR beta cDNA relied on 5'RACE template switching with UMIs. The eight sequenced donors comprised seven who were HCMV-seropositive and one who was seronegative. Alpha-beta TCR T cells were the sole sorting target in several experiments, owing to an anti-gamma-delta TCR antibody. HCMV specificity of the expanded NKG2C+ T cell clones was not established.

The clonotype originates from a man aged 45-65 years who received an inactivated influenza vaccine. This rearrangement joins TRBV6-5 to TRBJ2-1, with 12 positions matching TRBD2. Material: PBMCs from blood, obtained on the day of vaccination. This CDR3 is CASSYGSSGGAYNEQFF. The CDR3 DNA is TGTGCCAGCAGTTACGGGTCTAGCGGGGGGGCCTACAATGAGCAGTTCTTC.